This note documents a single TCR beta chain sequence. Assay: immunoSEQ multiplex PCR; the TCRdb copy retains only in-frame clones and omits some. Among approximately 200,000 clones listed, 70% to 90% were seen once. J gave up 4 bases and V 1 base, and 10 bases lay outside the gene matches. Looked up from germline, CDR1 is LGHDT and CDR2 is YNNKEL (reference sequence). The CDR3 sequence is 18 residues long. The data derive from a study of blood T cell repertoires in COVID-19. Study information: Samples representing acute and convalescent COVID-19 were sourced from the United States, Italy and Spain.

The sample taken for sequencing was PBMCs or T cells enriched from blood (not recorded which). This clonotype originated in a woman under 40 who had been exposed to COVID-19. This rearrangement joins TRBV3-1 (or the pseudogene TRBV3-2) to TRBJ2-2; 9 nucleotides line up with TRBD1. CDR3 loop: CASSQGLQGAVGTGELFF. The CDR3 DNA reads TGTGCCAGCAGCCAAGGTTTACAGGGGGCCGTAGGCACCGGGGAGCTGTTTTTT.